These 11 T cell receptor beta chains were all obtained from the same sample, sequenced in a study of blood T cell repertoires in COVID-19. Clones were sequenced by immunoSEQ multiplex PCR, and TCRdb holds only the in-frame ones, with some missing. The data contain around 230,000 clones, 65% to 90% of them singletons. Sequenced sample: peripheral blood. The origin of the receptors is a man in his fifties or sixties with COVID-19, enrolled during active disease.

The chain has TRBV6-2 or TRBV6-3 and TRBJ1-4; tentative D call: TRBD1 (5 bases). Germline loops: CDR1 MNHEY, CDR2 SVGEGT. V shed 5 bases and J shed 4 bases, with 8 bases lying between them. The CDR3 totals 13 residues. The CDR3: CASSPGGNEKLFF. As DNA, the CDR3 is TGTGCCAGCAGTCCGGGGGGTAATGAAAAACTGTTTTTT.

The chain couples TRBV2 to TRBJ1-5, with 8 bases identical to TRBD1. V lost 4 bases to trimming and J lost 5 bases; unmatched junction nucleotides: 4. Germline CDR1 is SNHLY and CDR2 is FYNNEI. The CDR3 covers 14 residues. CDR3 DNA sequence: TGTGCCAGCAGTGGGACAGGGCTCGATCAGCCCCAGCATTTT. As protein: CASSGTGLDQPQHF.

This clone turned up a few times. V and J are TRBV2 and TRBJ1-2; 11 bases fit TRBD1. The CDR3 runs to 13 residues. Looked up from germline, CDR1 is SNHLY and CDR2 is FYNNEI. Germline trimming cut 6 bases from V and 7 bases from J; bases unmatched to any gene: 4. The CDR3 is CASRAGTGGGYTF. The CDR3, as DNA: TGTGCCAGCAGAGCAGGGACAGGGGGTGGCTACACCTTC.

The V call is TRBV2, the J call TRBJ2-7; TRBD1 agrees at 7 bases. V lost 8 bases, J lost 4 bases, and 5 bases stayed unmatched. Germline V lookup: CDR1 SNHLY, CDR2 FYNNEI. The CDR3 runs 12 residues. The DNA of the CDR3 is TGTGCCAGCGGACAGGAAGGGTACGAGCAGTACTTC. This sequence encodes CASGQEGYEQYF.

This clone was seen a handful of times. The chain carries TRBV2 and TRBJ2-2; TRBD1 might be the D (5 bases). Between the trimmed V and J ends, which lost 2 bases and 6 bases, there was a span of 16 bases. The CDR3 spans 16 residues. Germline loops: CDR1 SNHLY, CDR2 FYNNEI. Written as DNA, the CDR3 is TGTGCCAGCAGTGAACTAGGGGTCAGGGCCTCCGGGGAGCTGTTTTTT. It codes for CASSELGVRASGELFF.

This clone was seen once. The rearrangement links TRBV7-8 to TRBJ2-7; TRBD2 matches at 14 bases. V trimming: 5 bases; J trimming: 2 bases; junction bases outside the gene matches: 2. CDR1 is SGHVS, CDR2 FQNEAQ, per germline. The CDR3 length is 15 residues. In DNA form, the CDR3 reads TGTGCCAGCAGCACGGGACTAGCGGGGGCCTACGAGCAGTACTTC. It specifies CASSTGLAGAYEQYF.

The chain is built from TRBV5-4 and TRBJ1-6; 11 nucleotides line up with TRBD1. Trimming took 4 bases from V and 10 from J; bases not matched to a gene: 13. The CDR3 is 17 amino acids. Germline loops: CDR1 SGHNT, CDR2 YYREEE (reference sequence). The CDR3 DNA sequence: TGTGCCAGCAGCGGGGGGACAGGGGGGACGCTTAGGTCACCCCTCCACTTT. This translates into CASSGGTGGTLRSPLHF. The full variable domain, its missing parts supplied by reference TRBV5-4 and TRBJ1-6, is ETGVTQSPTHLIKTRGQQVTLRCSSQSGHNTVSWYQQALGQGPQFIFQYYREEENGRGNFPPRFSGLQFPNYSSELNVNALELDDSALYLCASSGGTGGTLRSPLHFGNGTRLTVT.

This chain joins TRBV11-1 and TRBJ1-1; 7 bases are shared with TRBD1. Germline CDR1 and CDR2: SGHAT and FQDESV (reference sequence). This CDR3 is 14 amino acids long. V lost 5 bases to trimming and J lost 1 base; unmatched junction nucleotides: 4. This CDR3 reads CASSRQGGNTEAFF. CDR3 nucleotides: TGTGCCAGCAGCCGACAGGGCGGGAACACTGAAGCTTTCTTT.

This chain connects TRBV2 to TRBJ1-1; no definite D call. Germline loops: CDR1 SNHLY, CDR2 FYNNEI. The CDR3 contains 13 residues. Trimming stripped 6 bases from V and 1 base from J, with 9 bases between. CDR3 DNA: TGTGCCAGCAGCCTTAGAGCGAACACTGAAGCTTTCTTT. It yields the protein CASSLRANTEAFF.

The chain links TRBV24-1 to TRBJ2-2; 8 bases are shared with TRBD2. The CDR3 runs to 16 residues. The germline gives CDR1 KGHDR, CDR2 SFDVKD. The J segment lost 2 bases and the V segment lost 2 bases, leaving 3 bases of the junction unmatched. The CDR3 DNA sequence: TGTGCCACCAGTGATTCTAGCGGGCATAACACCGGGGAGCTGTTTTTT. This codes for CATSDSSGHNTGELFF.

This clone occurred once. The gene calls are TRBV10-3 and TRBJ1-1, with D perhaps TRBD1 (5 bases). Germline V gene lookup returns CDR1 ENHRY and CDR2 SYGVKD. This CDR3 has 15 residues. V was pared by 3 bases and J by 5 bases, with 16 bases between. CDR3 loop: CAISDPGGAGTEAFF. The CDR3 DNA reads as TGTGCCATCAGTGACCCGGGCGGGGCTGGTACTGAAGCTTTCTTT.